This T cell receptor beta chain was profiled in a study of T cells in Graves' hyperthyroidism and ophthalmopathy. Amplified TCR beta CDR3 regions came from RNA transcripts. HTBI primers were employed in a first-round RT-PCR of the TCR CDR3. TCRdb called the multiplex PCR reads again in MiXCR, with one record for every CDR3 protein. Of about half a million distinct CDR3 sequences in the sample, roughly a quarter are singletons; the top ten hold about 10%. CDR3 length equals 12 residues. From germline, CDR1 is SEHNR and CDR2 FQNEAQ (reference sequence). Trimming took 2 bases from V and 7 from J, leaving 9 bases between them. Diagnoses were made from clinical symptoms, serum measures (thyroxine and TRAb), thyroid ultrasound and orbital computed tomography.

This clonotype was obtained from a woman in her twenties or thirties with Graves' ophthalmopathy. The material sequenced was blood. This chain links TRBV7-9 with TRBJ2-7, with D perhaps given as TRBD1 or TRBD2 (6 bases each). The CDR3 region has the DNA TGTGCCAGCAGCTTAAGGGGGGAAGAGCAGTACTTC. It encodes CASSLRGEEQYF.